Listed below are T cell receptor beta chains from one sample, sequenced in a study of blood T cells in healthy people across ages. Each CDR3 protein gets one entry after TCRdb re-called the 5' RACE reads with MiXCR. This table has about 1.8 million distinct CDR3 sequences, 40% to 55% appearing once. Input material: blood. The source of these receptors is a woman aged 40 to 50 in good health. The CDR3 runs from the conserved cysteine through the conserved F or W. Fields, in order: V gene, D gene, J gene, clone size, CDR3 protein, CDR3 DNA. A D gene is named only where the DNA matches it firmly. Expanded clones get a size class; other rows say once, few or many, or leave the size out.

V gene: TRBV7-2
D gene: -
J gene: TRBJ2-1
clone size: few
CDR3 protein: CASSDSTGFPLGEQFF
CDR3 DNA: TGTGCCAGCAGCGATTCGACAGGTTTCCCCCTTGGTGAGCAGTTCTTC

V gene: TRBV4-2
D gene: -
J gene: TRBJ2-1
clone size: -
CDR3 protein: CASSQDPGFNEQFF
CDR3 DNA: TGTGCCAGCAGCCAAGACCCCGGATTCAATGAGCAGTTCTTC

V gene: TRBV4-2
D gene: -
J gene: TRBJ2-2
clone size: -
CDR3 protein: CASSQDVGAANTGGLFF
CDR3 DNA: TGTGCCAGCAGCCAAGATGTAGGGGCCGCGAACACCGGGGGGCTGTTTTTT

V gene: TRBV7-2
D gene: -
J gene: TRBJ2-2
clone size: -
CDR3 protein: CASSSSTGELFF
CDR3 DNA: TGTGCCAGCAGTTCCTCGACCGGGGAGCTGTTTTTT

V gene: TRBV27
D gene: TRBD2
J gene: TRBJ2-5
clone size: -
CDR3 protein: CASRELAGGLNEQYF
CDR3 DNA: TGTGCCAGCAGGGAACTAGCGGGGGGGCTCAATGAGCAGTACTTC

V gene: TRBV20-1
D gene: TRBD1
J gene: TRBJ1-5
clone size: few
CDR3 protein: CSAGTGTGVIQPQHF
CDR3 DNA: TGCAGTGCTGGGACCGGGACAGGGGTGATTCAGCCCCAGCATTTT

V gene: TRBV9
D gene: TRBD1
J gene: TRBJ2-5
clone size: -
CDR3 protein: CASSVGGTGVKETQYF
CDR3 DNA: TGTGCCAGCAGCGTAGGTGGGACAGGGGTCAAAGAGACCCAGTACTTC

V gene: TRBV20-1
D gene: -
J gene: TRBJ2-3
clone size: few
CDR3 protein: CSASLGLATDTQYF
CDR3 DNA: TGCAGTGCTAGTCTCGGCCTAGCAACAGATACGCAGTATTTT

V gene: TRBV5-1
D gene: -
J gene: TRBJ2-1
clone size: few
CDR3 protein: CASSLYSGGSSYNEQFF
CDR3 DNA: TGCGCCAGCAGCTTGTATTCCGGGGGAAGCTCCTACAATGAGCAGTTCTTC

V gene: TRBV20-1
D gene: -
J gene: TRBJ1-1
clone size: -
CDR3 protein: CSARDSDSPRTEAFF
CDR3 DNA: TGCAGTGCTAGAGATTCGGACAGCCCGAGAACTGAAGCTTTCTTT

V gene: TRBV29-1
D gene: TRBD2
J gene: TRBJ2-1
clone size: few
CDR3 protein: CSVDSGGPLYNEQFF
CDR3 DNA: TGCAGCGTTGACAGCGGGGGCCCCCTATACAATGAGCAGTTCTTC

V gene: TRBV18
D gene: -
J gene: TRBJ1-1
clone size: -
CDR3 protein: CASSESQGWDTEAFF
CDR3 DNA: TGTGCCAGCTCAGAGTCACAGGGATGGGACACTGAAGCTTTCTTT

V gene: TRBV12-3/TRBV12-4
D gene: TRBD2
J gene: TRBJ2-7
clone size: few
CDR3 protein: CASSSLAAGGYEQYF
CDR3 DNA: TGTGCCAGCAGCAGCCTAGCGGCGGGGGGCTACGAGCAGTACTTC

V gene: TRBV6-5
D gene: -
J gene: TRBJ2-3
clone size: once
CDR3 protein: CASTPSPGSAPDTQYF
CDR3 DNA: TGTGCCAGCACTCCCAGCCCAGGATCAGCTCCAGATACGCAGTATTTT

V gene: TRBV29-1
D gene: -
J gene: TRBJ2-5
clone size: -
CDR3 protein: CSVEDPGGAETQYF
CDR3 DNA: TGCAGCGTTGAAGATCCCGGGGGAGCGGAGACCCAGTACTTC

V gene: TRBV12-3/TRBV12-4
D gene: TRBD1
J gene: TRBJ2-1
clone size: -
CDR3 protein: CASSWTGCEQFF
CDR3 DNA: TGTGCCAGCAGTTGGACAGGGTGTGAGCAGTTCTTC

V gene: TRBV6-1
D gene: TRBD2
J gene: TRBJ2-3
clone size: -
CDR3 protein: CASRVGGSSPTDTQYF
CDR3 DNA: TGTGCCAGCAGGGTCGGGGGGTCCTCCCCCACAGATACGCAGTATTTT

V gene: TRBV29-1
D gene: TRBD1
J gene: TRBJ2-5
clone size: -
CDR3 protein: CSVEDRAGGETQYF
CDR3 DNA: TGCAGCGTTGAAGATAGGGCAGGGGGAGAGACCCAGTACTTC

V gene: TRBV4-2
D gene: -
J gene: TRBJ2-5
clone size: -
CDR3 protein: CASSLEPAETQYF
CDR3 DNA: TGTGCCAGCAGCCTAGAACCGGCGGAGACCCAGTACTTC

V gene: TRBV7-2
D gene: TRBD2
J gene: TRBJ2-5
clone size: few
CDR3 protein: CASSWGLDRHIQETQYF
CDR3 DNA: TGCGCCAGCAGCTGGGGACTAGATAGACACATACAAGAGACCCAGTACTTC

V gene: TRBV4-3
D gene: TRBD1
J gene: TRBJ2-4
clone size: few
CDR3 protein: CASSQGTGTGGNIQYF
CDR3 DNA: TGCGCCAGCAGCCAAGGGACGGGGACAGGGGGAAACATTCAGTACTTC

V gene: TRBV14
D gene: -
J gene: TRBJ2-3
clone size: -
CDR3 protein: CASSPRYKSTDTQYF
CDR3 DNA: TGTGCCAGCAGCCCCCGCTACAAAAGCACAGATACGCAGTATTTT